This TCR beta chain was identified in a study of T cell repertoires in urothelial bladder cancer (dated by TCRdb to between 2018 and 2020). General notes on the study: Of the approximately 12 resected lesions, three were clinical stage cT0, three were cTa, three were cT1 and three were cT2 or greater. TCR repertoire clonality in bladder tumors was compared with TCR repertoire clonality in benign bladder inflammation. About eleven patients with bladder lesions undergoing transurethral resection were identified prospectively. Around eleven resected bladder lesions, made up of urothelial carcinoma (UC+) and benign (UC-) specimens, were studied. Results and caveats for the whole study, not just this receptor: Fewer T cells were found in urothelial carcinoma specimens than in benign specimens, with medians of approximately 5,500 and 24,000, respectively. In carcinoma specimens, up to roughly 15% of infiltrating lymphocytes were accounted for by a single T-cell clone, compared with about 2.2% in benign specimens. Carcinoma specimens had a median tumor infiltrating lymphocyte percentage of 2%, while benign specimens had a median of about 13%.

The TCR beta chain CDR3 region was sequenced with the immunoSEQ assay. Turning to the authors' computational methods: T-cell fraction, clonal dominance and maximum TCR clone frequency were calculated for each specimen. As stored in TCRdb, this immuneACCESS dataset retains in-frame rearrangements with V and J assigned. A fraction of the clones does not appear; measured against another copy, unresolved V genes explain less than half of the discrepancy, and the remainder lacks a known reason. That table is the source of V, J and clone size, and D and trimming were worked out from the DNA. The sample yields some 2,600 clones; around 68% were counted once. 15% of the sample is held by the ten biggest clonotypes. Details on this clone: The antigen it binds to is not known. Per-base qualities were not stored, and no clone one base away is much larger.

Specimens classed as benign (UC-) were resected bladder lesions that contained no urothelial carcinoma. At transurethral resection, specimens of the bladder lesions were collected and then stored at -80C. From bladder specimens obtained at transurethral resection, DNA was extracted. From its cysteine to its phenylalanine, the CDR3 spans 16 amino acids. Of the read, only the CDR3 DNA is kept; its 48 bases are in frame from base 1. Sequences SGHAT (CDR1) and FQNNGV (CDR2) are obtained from the germline V gene. Between the V and J ends, shortened by 1 base and 1 base respectively, the junction contains 10 bases.

The sequence derives from a human donor with a benign inflammatory bladder lesion. The chain links TRBV11-2 with TRBJ1-4, with an unclear D gene assignment. The source material was bladder tissue. The CDR3 corresponds to CASSLGTRGTNEKLFF. The nucleotide sequence is TGTGCCAGCAGCTTAGGTACGAGAGGAACTAATGAAAAACTGTTTTTT.